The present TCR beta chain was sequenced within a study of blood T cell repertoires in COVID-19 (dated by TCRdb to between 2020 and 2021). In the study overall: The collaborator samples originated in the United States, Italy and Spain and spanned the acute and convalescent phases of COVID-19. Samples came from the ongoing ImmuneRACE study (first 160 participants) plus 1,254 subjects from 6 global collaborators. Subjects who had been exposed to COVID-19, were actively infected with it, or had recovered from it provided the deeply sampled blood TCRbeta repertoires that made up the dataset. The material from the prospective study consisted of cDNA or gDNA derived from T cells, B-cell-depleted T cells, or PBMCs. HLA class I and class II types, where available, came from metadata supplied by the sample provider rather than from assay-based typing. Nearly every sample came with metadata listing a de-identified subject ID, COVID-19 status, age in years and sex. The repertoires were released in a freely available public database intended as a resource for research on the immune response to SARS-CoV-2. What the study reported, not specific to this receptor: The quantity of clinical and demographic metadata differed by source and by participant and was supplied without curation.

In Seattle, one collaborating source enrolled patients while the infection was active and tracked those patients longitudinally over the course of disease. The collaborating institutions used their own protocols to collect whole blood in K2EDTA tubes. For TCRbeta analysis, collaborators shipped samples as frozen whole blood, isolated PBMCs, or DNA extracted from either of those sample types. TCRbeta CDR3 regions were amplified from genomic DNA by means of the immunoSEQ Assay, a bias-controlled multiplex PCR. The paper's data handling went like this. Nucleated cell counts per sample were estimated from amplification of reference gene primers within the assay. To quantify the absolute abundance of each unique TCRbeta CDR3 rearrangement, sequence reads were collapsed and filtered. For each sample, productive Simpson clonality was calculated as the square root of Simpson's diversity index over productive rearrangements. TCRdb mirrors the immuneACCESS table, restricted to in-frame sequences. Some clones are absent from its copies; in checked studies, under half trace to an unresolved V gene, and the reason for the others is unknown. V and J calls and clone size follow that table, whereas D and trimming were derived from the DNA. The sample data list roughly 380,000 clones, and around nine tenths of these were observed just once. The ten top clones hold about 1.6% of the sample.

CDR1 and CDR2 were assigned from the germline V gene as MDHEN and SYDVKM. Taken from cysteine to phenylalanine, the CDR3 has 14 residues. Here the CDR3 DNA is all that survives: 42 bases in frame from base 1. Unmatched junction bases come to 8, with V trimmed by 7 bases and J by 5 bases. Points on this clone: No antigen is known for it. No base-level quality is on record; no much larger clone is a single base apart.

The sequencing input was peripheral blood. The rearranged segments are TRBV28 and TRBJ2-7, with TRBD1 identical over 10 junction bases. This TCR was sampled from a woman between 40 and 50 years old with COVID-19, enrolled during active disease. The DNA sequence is TGTGCCAGCACCCCCGGGACAGGGGTACACGAGCAGTACTTC. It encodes CASTPGTGVHEQYF. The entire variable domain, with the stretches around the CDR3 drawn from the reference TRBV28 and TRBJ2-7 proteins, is DVKVTQSSRYLVKRTGEKVFLECVQDMDHENMFWYRQDPGLGLRLIYFSYDVKMKEKGDIPEGYSVSREKKERFSLILESASTNQTSMYLCASTPGTGVHEQYFGPGTRLTVT.